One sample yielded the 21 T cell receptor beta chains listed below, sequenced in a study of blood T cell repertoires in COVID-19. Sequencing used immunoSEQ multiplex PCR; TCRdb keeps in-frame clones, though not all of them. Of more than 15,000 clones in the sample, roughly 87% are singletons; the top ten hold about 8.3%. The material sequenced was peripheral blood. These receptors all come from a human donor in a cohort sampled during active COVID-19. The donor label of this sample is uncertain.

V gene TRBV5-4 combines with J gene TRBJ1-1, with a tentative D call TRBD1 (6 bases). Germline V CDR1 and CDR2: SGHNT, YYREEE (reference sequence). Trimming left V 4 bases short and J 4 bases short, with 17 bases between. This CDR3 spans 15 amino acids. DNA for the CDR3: TGTGCCAGCAGCCCGACTGCAGGGGAGAGCACTGAAGCTTTCTTT. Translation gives CASSPTAGESTEAFF.

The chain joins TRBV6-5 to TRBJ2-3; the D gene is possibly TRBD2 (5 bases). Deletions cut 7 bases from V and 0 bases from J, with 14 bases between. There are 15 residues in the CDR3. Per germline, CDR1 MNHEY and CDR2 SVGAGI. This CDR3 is CASTERERSTDTQYF. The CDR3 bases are TGTGCCAGCACGGAGAGGGAGCGCAGCACAGATACGCAGTATTTT.

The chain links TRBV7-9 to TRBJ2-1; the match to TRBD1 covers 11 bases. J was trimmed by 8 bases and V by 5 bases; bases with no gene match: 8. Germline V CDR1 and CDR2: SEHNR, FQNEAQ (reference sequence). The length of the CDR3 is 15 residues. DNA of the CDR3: TGTGCCAGCAGCCTCGGACAGGGGGCTCCCCATGAGCAGTTCTTC. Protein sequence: CASSLGQGAPHEQFF.

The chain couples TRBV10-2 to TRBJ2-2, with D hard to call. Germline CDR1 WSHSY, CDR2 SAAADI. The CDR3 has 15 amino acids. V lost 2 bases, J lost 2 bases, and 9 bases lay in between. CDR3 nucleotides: TGCGCCAGCAGTGAGATCGCGGCCAACACCGGGGAGCTGTTTTTT. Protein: CASSEIAANTGELFF.

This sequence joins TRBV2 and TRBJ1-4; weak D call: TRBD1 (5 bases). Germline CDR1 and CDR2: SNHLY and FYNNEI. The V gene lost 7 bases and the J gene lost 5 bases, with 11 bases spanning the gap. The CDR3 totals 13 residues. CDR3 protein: CASTRTINEKLFF. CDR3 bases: TGTGCCAGCACCAGGACAATAAATGAAAAACTGTTTTTT.

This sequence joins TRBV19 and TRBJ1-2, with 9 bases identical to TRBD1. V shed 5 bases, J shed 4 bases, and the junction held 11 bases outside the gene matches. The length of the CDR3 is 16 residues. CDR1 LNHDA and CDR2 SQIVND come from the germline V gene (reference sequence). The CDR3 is CASSAGQGPKPYGYTF. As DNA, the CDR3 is TGTGCCAGTAGTGCTGGACAGGGGCCGAAACCCTATGGCTACACCTTC.

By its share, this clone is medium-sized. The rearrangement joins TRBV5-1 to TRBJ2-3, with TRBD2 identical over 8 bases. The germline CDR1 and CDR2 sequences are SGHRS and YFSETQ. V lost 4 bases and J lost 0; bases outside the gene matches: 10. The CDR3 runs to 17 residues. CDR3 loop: CASSHRGSGVSTDTQYF. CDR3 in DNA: TGCGCCAGCAGCCACCGGGGTAGCGGGGTAAGCACAGATACGCAGTATTTT.

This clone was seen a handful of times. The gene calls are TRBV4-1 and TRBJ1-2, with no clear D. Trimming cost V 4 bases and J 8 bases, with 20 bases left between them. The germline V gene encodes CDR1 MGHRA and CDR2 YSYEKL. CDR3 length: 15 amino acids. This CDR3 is CASSLNSAASIGYTF. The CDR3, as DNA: TGCGCCAGCAGCCTAAACAGTGCTGCTTCTATAGGCTACACCTTC.

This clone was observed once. The DNA for the CDR3 is TGTGCCAGCTCAGCGGACAGGGGGCTCTACGAGCAGTACTTC. Translation: CASSADRGLYEQYF. The chain is built from TRBV18 and TRBJ2-7; TRBD1 matches at 11 bases. V trimming: 5 bases; J trimming: 3 bases; junction bases outside the gene matches: 3. The CDR3 sequence is 14 residues long. The germline V gene encodes CDR1 KGHSH and CDR2 LQKENI.

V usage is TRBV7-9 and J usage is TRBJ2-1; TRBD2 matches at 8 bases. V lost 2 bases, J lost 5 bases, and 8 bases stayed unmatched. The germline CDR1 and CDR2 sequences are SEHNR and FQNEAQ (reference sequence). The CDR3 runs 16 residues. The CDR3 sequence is CASSLTGREEDNEQFF. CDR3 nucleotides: TGTGCCAGCAGCTTAACAGGGCGGGAGGAGGACAATGAGCAGTTCTTC.

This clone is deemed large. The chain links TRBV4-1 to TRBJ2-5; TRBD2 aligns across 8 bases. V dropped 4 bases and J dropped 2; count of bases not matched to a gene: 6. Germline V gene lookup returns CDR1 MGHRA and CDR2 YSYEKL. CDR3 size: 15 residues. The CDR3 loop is CASSLIAGRQETQYF. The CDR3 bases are TGCGCCAGCAGCCTCATAGCGGGAAGACAAGAGACCCAGTACTTC.

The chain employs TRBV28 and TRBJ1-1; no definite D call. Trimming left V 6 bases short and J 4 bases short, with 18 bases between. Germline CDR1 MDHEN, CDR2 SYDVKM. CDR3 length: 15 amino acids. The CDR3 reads CASRPLLGGGTEAFF. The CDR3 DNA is TGTGCCAGCAGACCACTACTCGGAGGTGGCACTGAAGCTTTCTTT.

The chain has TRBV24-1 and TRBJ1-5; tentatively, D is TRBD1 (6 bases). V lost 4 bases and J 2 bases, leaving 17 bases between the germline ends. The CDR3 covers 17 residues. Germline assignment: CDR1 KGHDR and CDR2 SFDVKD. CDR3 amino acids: CATSDPIQGYGNQPQHF. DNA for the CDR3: TGTGCCACCAGTGACCCTATACAGGGTTACGGCAATCAGCCCCAGCATTTT.

CDR3 amino acids: CASSPGGRGGTEAFF. The CDR3 bases are TGCGCCAGCAGCCCAGGCGGTCGGGGGGGCACTGAAGCTTTCTTT. The chain joins TRBV5-1 to TRBJ1-1; TRBD1 might be the D (5 bases). V lost 4 bases and J lost 4, with 17 bases in between. This CDR3 has 15 amino acids. Germline-derived CDR1 and CDR2 are SGHRS and YFSETQ.

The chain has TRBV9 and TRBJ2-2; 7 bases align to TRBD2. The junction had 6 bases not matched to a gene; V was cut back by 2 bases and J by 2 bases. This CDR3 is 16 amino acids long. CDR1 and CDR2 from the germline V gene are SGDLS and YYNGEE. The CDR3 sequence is CASSVRGVFNTGELFF. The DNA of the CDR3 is TGTGCCAGCAGCGTTCGGGGGGTTTTCAACACCGGGGAGCTGTTTTTT.

The CDR3: CASSRQGAQNTEAFF. The CDR3 DNA sequence: TGCGCCAGCAGCCGACAGGGGGCGCAGAACACTGAAGCTTTCTTT. The rearrangement joins TRBV5-1 to TRBJ1-1, with 10 bases that match TRBD1. This CDR3 has 15 residues. The germline CDR1 and CDR2 sequences are SGHRS and YFSETQ. J lost 1 base, V lost 4 bases, and 4 bases had no gene match. Filled out from reference TRBV5-1 and TRBJ1-1, the complete variable domain reads KAGVTQTPRYLIKTRGQQVTLSCSPISGHRSVSWYQQTPGQGLQFLFEYFSETQRNKGNFPGRFSGRQFSNSRSEMNVSTLELGDSALYLCASSRQGAQNTEAFFGQGTRLTVV.

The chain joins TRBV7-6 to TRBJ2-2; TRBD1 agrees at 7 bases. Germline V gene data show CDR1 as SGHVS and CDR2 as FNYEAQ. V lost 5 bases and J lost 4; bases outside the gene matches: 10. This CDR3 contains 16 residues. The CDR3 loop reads CASSPRRGGATGELFF. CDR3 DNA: TGTGCCAGCAGCCCGAGAAGAGGGGGCGCCACCGGGGAGCTGTTTTTT.

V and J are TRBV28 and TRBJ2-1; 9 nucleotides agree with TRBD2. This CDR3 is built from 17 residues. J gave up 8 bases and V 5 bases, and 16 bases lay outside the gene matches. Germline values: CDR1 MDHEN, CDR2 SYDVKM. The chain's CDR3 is CASSHPQRREGPDEQFF. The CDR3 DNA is TGTGCCAGCAGTCACCCCCAGAGGCGGGAGGGCCCGGATGAGCAGTTCTTC.

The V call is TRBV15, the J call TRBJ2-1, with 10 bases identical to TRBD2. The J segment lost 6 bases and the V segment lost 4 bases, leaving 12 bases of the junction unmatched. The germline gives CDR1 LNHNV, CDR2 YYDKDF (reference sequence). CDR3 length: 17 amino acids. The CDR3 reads CATSKPGTSVFGNEQFF. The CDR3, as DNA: TGTGCCACCAGCAAGCCCGGGACTAGCGTTTTTGGCAATGAGCAGTTCTTC.

DNA for the CDR3: TGTGCCAGCAGTGAAGTTCAGGGGCGCGGGGATACGCAGTATTTT. This gives the protein CASSEVQGRGDTQYF. The chain employs TRBV6-1 and TRBJ2-3, with a weak D call TRBD1 (6 bases). CDR1 is MNHNS and CDR2 is SASEGT in the germline V gene. V gave up 1 base and J gave up 6 bases, with 14 bases separating them. The CDR3 loop spans 15 amino acids.

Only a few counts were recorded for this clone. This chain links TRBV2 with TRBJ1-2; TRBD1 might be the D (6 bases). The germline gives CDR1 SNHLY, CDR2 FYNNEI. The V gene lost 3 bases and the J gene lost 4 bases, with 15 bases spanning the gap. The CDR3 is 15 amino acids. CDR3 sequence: CASSEGGPVIYGYTF. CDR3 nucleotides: TGTGCCAGCAGTGAGGGGGGGCCGGTGATCTATGGCTACACCTTC.